The rows below give T cell receptor beta chains drawn from one sample of a study of shared clonotypes between healthy human individuals. Produced via immunoSEQ multiplex PCR; TCRdb's table is partial and in-frame only. In the table there are roughly 1,000,000 clones, approximately 78% of which are singletons. Sequenced sample: memory CD4+ T cells from PBMCs. The origin of the receptors is a man younger than 35 in good health. Some clones in this sample may be carry-over from other donors' samples. Both conserved end residues are part of each CDR3. The order of the fields is D gene, CDR3 length, J gene, V gene, clone size, CDR3 protein, CDR3 DNA. The D gene is left open where the match is weak. Rows give clone size only sometimes, using once, few, many, or a class for an expanded clone.

d_call: -; cdr3_length: 15; j_call: TRBJ1-1; v_call: TRBV5-5; clone_size: -; cdr3_aa: CASSSLSRGDTEAFF; cdr3_nt: TGTGCCAGCAGCTCGCTGTCCAGGGGCGACACTGAAGCTTTCTTT
d_call: -; cdr3_length: 15; j_call: TRBJ1-4; v_call: TRBV7-9; clone_size: -; cdr3_aa: CASSRDPLRGEKLFF; cdr3_nt: TGTGCCAGCAGCCGGGACCCCCTCAGGGGTGAAAAACTGTTTTTT
d_call: -; cdr3_length: 14; j_call: TRBJ2-7; v_call: TRBV19; clone_size: -; cdr3_aa: CASSIEGGRGEQYF; cdr3_nt: TGTGCCAGTAGTATCGAGGGCGGACGGGGCGAGCAGTACTTC
d_call: -; cdr3_length: 15; j_call: TRBJ2-3; v_call: TRBV19; clone_size: -; cdr3_aa: CASSISGRVGDTQYF; cdr3_nt: TGTGCCAGTAGTATCTCCGGCCGCGTAGGAGATACGCAGTATTTT
d_call: -; cdr3_length: 13; j_call: TRBJ2-1; v_call: TRBV5-1; clone_size: -; cdr3_aa: CASSLDRYNEQFF; cdr3_nt: TGCGCCAGCAGCTTGGACCGCTACAATGAGCAGTTCTTC
d_call: -; cdr3_length: 12; j_call: TRBJ1-1; v_call: TRBV28; clone_size: -; cdr3_aa: CASISAIRRAFF; cdr3_nt: TGTGCCAGCATCAGCGCGATTCGTCGAGCTTTCTTT
d_call: -; cdr3_length: 17; j_call: TRBJ2-3; v_call: TRBV4-1; clone_size: -; cdr3_aa: CASSQGSGGSYTDTQYF; cdr3_nt: TGCGCCAGCAGCCAAGGTTCAGGCGGGTCCTACACAGATACGCAGTATTTT
d_call: -; cdr3_length: 13; j_call: TRBJ2-7; v_call: TRBV9; clone_size: -; cdr3_aa: CASSEQGTTGQYF; cdr3_nt: TGTGCCAGCAGCGAACAGGGGACTACGGGGCAGTACTTC
d_call: TRBD1; cdr3_length: 17; j_call: TRBJ2-5; v_call: TRBV7-8; clone_size: -; cdr3_aa: CASSRRDRGPTQETQYF; cdr3_nt: TGTGCCAGCAGTCGCCGGGACAGGGGCCCTACCCAAGAGACCCAGTACTTC
d_call: -; cdr3_length: 11; j_call: TRBJ2-7; v_call: TRBV6-6; clone_size: -; cdr3_aa: CASRRTDEQYF; cdr3_nt: TGTGCCAGCAGGCGGACAGACGAGCAGTACTTC
d_call: TRBD1; cdr3_length: 14; j_call: TRBJ1-2; v_call: TRBV18; clone_size: -; cdr3_aa: CASSPRDRVWGYTF; cdr3_nt: TGTGCCAGCTCACCAAGGGACAGGGTGTGGGGCTACACCTTC
d_call: TRBD1; cdr3_length: 14; j_call: TRBJ1-2; v_call: TRBV5-6; clone_size: -; cdr3_aa: CASSPGTANYGYTF; cdr3_nt: TGTGCCAGCAGCCCCGGGACAGCTAACTATGGCTACACCTTC
d_call: TRBD1; cdr3_length: 14; j_call: TRBJ2-3; v_call: TRBV6-1; clone_size: many; cdr3_aa: CASSLTGFTDTQYF; cdr3_nt: TGTGCCAGCAGTTTGACAGGGTTCACAGATACGCAGTATTTT
d_call: -; cdr3_length: 16; j_call: TRBJ1-1; v_call: TRBV4-3; clone_size: -; cdr3_aa: CASSQDPPAWRSEAFF; cdr3_nt: TGCGCCAGCAGCCAAGACCCGCCGGCTTGGAGGTCTGAAGCTTTCTTT
d_call: TRBD2; cdr3_length: 13; j_call: TRBJ2-1; v_call: TRBV11-3; clone_size: -; cdr3_aa: CASSLSGGNEQFF; cdr3_nt: TGTGCCAGCAGCTTATCGGGGGGAAATGAGCAGTTCTTC
d_call: TRBD2; cdr3_length: 21; j_call: TRBJ2-1; v_call: TRBV28; clone_size: many; cdr3_aa: CASSTVFPGLAGIGSYNEQFF; cdr3_nt: TGTGCCAGCAGTACGGTTTTTCCGGGACTAGCGGGAATTGGGTCCTACAATGAGCAGTTCTTC
d_call: -; cdr3_length: 12; j_call: TRBJ1-4; v_call: TRBV29-1; clone_size: -; cdr3_aa: CSAGEDNEKLFF; cdr3_nt: TGCAGCGCAGGGGAGGATAATGAAAAACTGTTTTTT
d_call: -; cdr3_length: 14; j_call: TRBJ1-1; v_call: TRBV2; clone_size: -; cdr3_aa: CASKQGMGNTEAFF; cdr3_nt: TGTGCCAGCAAGCAGGGGATGGGCAACACTGAAGCTTTCTTT
d_call: TRBD2; cdr3_length: 16; j_call: TRBJ2-1; v_call: TRBV7-3; clone_size: few; cdr3_aa: CASSLMLAGNYNEQFF; cdr3_nt: TGTGCCAGCAGCTTAATGCTAGCGGGAAACTACAATGAGCAGTTCTTC
d_call: -; cdr3_length: 15; j_call: TRBJ2-7; v_call: TRBV28; clone_size: -; cdr3_aa: CASSLWGPNSYEQYF; cdr3_nt: TGTGCCAGCAGTTTATGGGGACCAAACTCCTACGAGCAGTACTTC
d_call: -; cdr3_length: 14; j_call: TRBJ2-5; v_call: TRBV7-2; clone_size: -; cdr3_aa: CASSFERGWETQYF; cdr3_nt: TGTGCCAGCAGCTTCGAAAGAGGGTGGGAGACCCAGTACTTC
d_call: -; cdr3_length: 15; j_call: TRBJ2-1; v_call: TRBV11-3; clone_size: -; cdr3_aa: CASSPFRDDYNEQFF; cdr3_nt: TGTGCCAGCAGTCCATTCCGGGACGACTACAATGAGCAGTTCTTC
d_call: -; cdr3_length: 15; j_call: TRBJ2-7; v_call: TRBV19; clone_size: few; cdr3_aa: CASSSNGAGSYEQYF; cdr3_nt: TGTGCCAGTAGTTCGAATGGGGCTGGCTCCTACGAGCAGTACTTC
d_call: -; cdr3_length: 15; j_call: TRBJ1-1; v_call: TRBV19; clone_size: few; cdr3_aa: CASSIRGWGDTEAFF; cdr3_nt: TGTGCCAGTAGTATCCGGGGGTGGGGTGACACTGAAGCTTTCTTT
d_call: TRBD1; cdr3_length: 16; j_call: TRBJ1-1; v_call: TRBV6-5; clone_size: -; cdr3_aa: CASSYPNRGGDTEAFF; cdr3_nt: TGTGCCAGCAGTTACCCCAACAGGGGGGGGGACACTGAAGCTTTCTTT
d_call: -; cdr3_length: 12; j_call: TRBJ2-7; v_call: TRBV5-1; clone_size: -; cdr3_aa: CASSLASYEQYF; cdr3_nt: TGCGCCAGCAGCTTGGCATCGTACGAGCAGTACTTC
d_call: -; cdr3_length: 14; j_call: TRBJ2-7; v_call: TRBV4-1; clone_size: -; cdr3_aa: CASSRDSSSYEQYF; cdr3_nt: TGCGCCAGCAGCCGGGACTCTAGCTCCTACGAGCAGTACTTC
d_call: -; cdr3_length: 16; j_call: TRBJ1-6; v_call: TRBV5-1; clone_size: -; cdr3_aa: CASSLAGGLHNSPLHF; cdr3_nt: TGCGCCAGCAGCTTGGCCGGGGGGCTACATAATTCACCCCTCCACTTT
d_call: -; cdr3_length: 15; j_call: TRBJ2-3; v_call: TRBV7-9; clone_size: -; cdr3_aa: CASTFWVGLPDTQYF; cdr3_nt: TGTGCCAGCACCTTCTGGGTTGGGTTGCCAGATACGCAGTATTTT
d_call: TRBD1; cdr3_length: 15; j_call: TRBJ1-1; v_call: TRBV4-2; clone_size: few; cdr3_aa: CASSRNRGYGTEAFF; cdr3_nt: TGTGCCAGCAGCCGCAACAGGGGGTATGGCACTGAAGCTTTCTTT
d_call: TRBD2; cdr3_length: 17; j_call: TRBJ2-7; v_call: TRBV29-1; clone_size: -; cdr3_aa: CSVEVGVSGRFSYEQYF; cdr3_nt: TGCAGCGTTGAAGTCGGGGTTAGCGGGAGGTTCTCCTACGAGCAGTACTTC
d_call: TRBD1; cdr3_length: 14; j_call: TRBJ2-7; v_call: TRBV18; clone_size: -; cdr3_aa: CASTGQGAAYEQYF; cdr3_nt: TGTGCCAGCACAGGACAGGGGGCAGCTTACGAGCAGTACTTC
d_call: TRBD2; cdr3_length: 18; j_call: TRBJ2-6; v_call: TRBV5-6; clone_size: -; cdr3_aa: CASSLGLAGRTGANVLTF; cdr3_nt: TGTGCCAGCAGCTTGGGACTAGCGGGTAGGACTGGGGCCAACGTCCTGACTTTC
d_call: -; cdr3_length: 17; j_call: TRBJ2-1; v_call: TRBV6-1; clone_size: -; cdr3_aa: CASSEVSGTDIYNEQFF; cdr3_nt: TGTGCCAGCAGTGAAGTAAGCGGGACAGACATCTACAATGAGCAGTTCTTC
d_call: TRBD1; cdr3_length: 15; j_call: TRBJ2-5; v_call: TRBV18; clone_size: -; cdr3_aa: CASSHTTGMQETQYF; cdr3_nt: TGTGCCAGCTCACATACGACAGGGATGCAAGAGACCCAGTACTTC
d_call: -; cdr3_length: 14; j_call: TRBJ2-1; v_call: TRBV6-5; clone_size: -; cdr3_aa: CASSRQGMINEQFF; cdr3_nt: TGTGCCAGCAGCCGCCAGGGGATGATTAATGAGCAGTTCTTC
d_call: -; cdr3_length: 14; j_call: TRBJ1-1; v_call: TRBV5-6; clone_size: -; cdr3_aa: CASSFGGHYTEAFF; cdr3_nt: TGTGCCAGCAGCTTCGGGGGACACTACACTGAAGCTTTCTTT
d_call: -; cdr3_length: 13; j_call: TRBJ2-3; v_call: TRBV5-1; clone_size: -; cdr3_aa: CASSRIPTDTQYF; cdr3_nt: TGCGCCAGCAGCCGAATCCCAACGGATACGCAGTATTTT
d_call: TRBD1; cdr3_length: 14; j_call: TRBJ1-1; v_call: TRBV5-1; clone_size: -; cdr3_aa: CASSSTGANTEAFF; cdr3_nt: TGCGCCAGCAGCTCGACAGGGGCCAACACTGAAGCTTTCTTT
d_call: -; cdr3_length: 14; j_call: TRBJ1-3; v_call: TRBV5-1; clone_size: -; cdr3_aa: CASSLGPTGNTIYF; cdr3_nt: TGCGCCAGCAGCTTGGGGCCGACTGGAAACACCATATATTTT
d_call: -; cdr3_length: 13; j_call: TRBJ2-3; v_call: TRBV18; clone_size: -; cdr3_aa: CASSYEMGDTQYF; cdr3_nt: TGTGCCAGCTCCTATGAGATGGGGGATACGCAGTATTTT
d_call: -; cdr3_length: 18; j_call: TRBJ2-7; v_call: TRBV5-6; clone_size: -; cdr3_aa: CASSLPGGGSRSSYEQYF; cdr3_nt: TGTGCCAGCAGCCTTCCTGGGGGCGGGAGTAGGAGCTCCTACGAGCAGTACTTC
d_call: -; cdr3_length: 15; j_call: TRBJ1-6; v_call: TRBV27; clone_size: -; cdr3_aa: CASSPQGRVLSPLHF; cdr3_nt: TGTGCCAGCAGTCCCCAGGGAAGGGTTCTTTCACCCCTCCACTTT
d_call: TRBD1; cdr3_length: 12; j_call: TRBJ2-3; v_call: TRBV29-1; clone_size: -; cdr3_aa: CSVGTDTDTQYF; cdr3_nt: TGCAGCGTCGGGACAGACACAGATACGCAGTATTTT
d_call: -; cdr3_length: 13; j_call: TRBJ2-7; v_call: TRBV7-8; clone_size: -; cdr3_aa: CASSLAGSDEQYF; cdr3_nt: TGTGCCAGCAGCTTGGCGGGGAGCGACGAGCAGTACTTC
d_call: TRBD1; cdr3_length: 14; j_call: TRBJ2-7; v_call: TRBV7-2; clone_size: -; cdr3_aa: CASSLGTGVYEQYF; cdr3_nt: TGTGCCAGCAGCTTGGGGACAGGGGTCTACGAGCAGTACTTC
d_call: -; cdr3_length: 15; j_call: TRBJ2-7; v_call: TRBV7-8; clone_size: -; cdr3_aa: CASSLSRVNFYEQYF; cdr3_nt: TGTGCCAGCAGCTTATCCAGGGTGAACTTCTACGAGCAGTACTTC
d_call: -; cdr3_length: 13; j_call: TRBJ1-4; v_call: TRBV30; clone_size: -; cdr3_aa: CAWGGLAYEKLFF; cdr3_nt: TGTGCCTGGGGTGGGCTCGCTTATGAAAAACTGTTTTTT
d_call: -; cdr3_length: 17; j_call: TRBJ1-3; v_call: TRBV7-9; clone_size: -; cdr3_aa: CASSLPPGLFSGNTIYF; cdr3_nt: TGTGCCAGCAGCTTACCTCCAGGGTTATTCTCTGGAAACACCATATATTTT
d_call: TRBD2; cdr3_length: 15; j_call: TRBJ2-7; v_call: TRBV2; clone_size: -; cdr3_aa: CASSYRLATAYEQYF; cdr3_nt: TGTGCCAGCAGCTACCGACTAGCGACGGCCTACGAGCAGTACTTC
d_call: TRBD2; cdr3_length: 13; j_call: TRBJ2-5; v_call: TRBV28; clone_size: -; cdr3_aa: CASNSGSGGTQYF; cdr3_nt: TGTGCCTCGAATAGCGGGAGTGGTGGGACCCAGTACTTC
d_call: -; cdr3_length: 11; j_call: TRBJ1-2; v_call: TRBV29-1; clone_size: -; cdr3_aa: CSALGERGYTF; cdr3_nt: TGCAGCGCCTTGGGGGAGCGGGGCTACACCTTC
d_call: -; cdr3_length: 15; j_call: TRBJ2-1; v_call: TRBV6-5; clone_size: -; cdr3_aa: CASTRGGSSYNEQFF; cdr3_nt: TGTGCCAGCACGAGGGGGGGGAGCTCCTACAATGAGCAGTTCTTC
d_call: -; cdr3_length: 14; j_call: TRBJ2-1; v_call: TRBV5-1; clone_size: -; cdr3_aa: CASSLNTDYNEQFF; cdr3_nt: TGCGCCAGCAGCTTGAATACGGATTACAATGAGCAGTTCTTC
d_call: TRBD1; cdr3_length: 15; j_call: TRBJ2-2; v_call: TRBV10-3; clone_size: -; cdr3_aa: CAISEQGAGTGELFF; cdr3_nt: TGTGCCATCAGTGAACAGGGGGCGGGAACCGGGGAGCTGTTTTTT
d_call: TRBD2; cdr3_length: 15; j_call: TRBJ2-1; v_call: TRBV14; clone_size: -; cdr3_aa: CASSLTSALYNEQFF; cdr3_nt: TGTGCCAGCAGCCTCACTAGCGCCTTATACAATGAGCAGTTCTTC
d_call: -; cdr3_length: 15; j_call: TRBJ1-6; v_call: TRBV10-1; clone_size: -; cdr3_aa: CASSESGRSNSPLHF; cdr3_nt: TGCGCCAGCAGTGAGTCCGGCAGGTCGAATTCACCCCTCCACTTT
d_call: -; cdr3_length: 16; j_call: TRBJ2-3; v_call: TRBV7-3; clone_size: -; cdr3_aa: CASSLSVGENTDTQYF; cdr3_nt: TGTGCCAGCAGCTTATCAGTGGGAGAGAACACAGATACGCAGTATTTT
d_call: -; cdr3_length: 14; j_call: TRBJ2-1; v_call: TRBV6-1; clone_size: -; cdr3_aa: CATATDATVGEQFF; cdr3_nt: TGTGCCACAGCCACGGATGCTACGGTCGGTGAGCAGTTCTTC
d_call: -; cdr3_length: 15; j_call: TRBJ2-7; v_call: TRBV5-1; clone_size: few; cdr3_aa: CASSLVAGTGYEQYF; cdr3_nt: TGCGCCAGCAGCTTGGTCGCGGGAACCGGGTACGAGCAGTACTTC